This TCR beta chain was sequenced in a study of blood T cell repertoires in COVID-19. Study information: T cells, B-cell-depleted T cells, or PBMCs supplied cDNA or gDNA.

Original processing methods: Reference gene primers were amplified, and this amplification served to estimate nucleated cell counts. Libraries were prepared by immunoSEQ multiplex PCR; TCRdb keeps only in-frame clonotypes and omits some of them. The V and J calls and clone size come from that table; D and trimming were worked out from the DNA. The sample holds 100,000 or so clones; 80% to 85% are singletons and the top ten take around 4.1%. Trimming left V 0 bases short and J 2 bases short, with 19 bases between. This CDR3 comprises 19 residues. Germline lookup yields CDR1 LNHNV and CDR2 YYDKDF (reference sequence). This clone appeared a single time.

This chain uses TRBV15 with TRBJ1-4, with D possibly being TRBD1 (5 bases). The TCR sequence derives from a man aged 55 to 70 with acute or convalescent COVID-19. The sample was peripheral blood. The CDR3 region is CATSRDSEFRAGTNEKLFF. Written as DNA, the CDR3 is TGTGCCACCAGCAGAGATTCGGAATTTCGGGCAGGGACTAATGAAAAACTGTTTTTT.